This T cell receptor beta chain emerged from a study of spatial heterogeneity in lung cancer. Time point meaning: sample taken at primary tumor resection. Unsorted tumor, nontumor lung tissue or cryopreserved PBMC supplied the whole RNA. Germline assignment: CDR1 MNHEY and CDR2 SVGAGI. CDR3 size: 14 residues. Deletions cut 5 bases from V and 2 bases from J, with 13 bases between. TCRdb called the 5' RACE reads again in MiXCR, with one record for every CDR3 protein. Of tens of thousands of distinct CDR3 sequences listed, 9.5% to 15% are singletons. This material consisted of PBMCs, taken at surgery. The sequence was collected from a male donor with early-stage non-small cell lung cancer. The V gene is TRBV6-5, the J gene TRBJ2-7; possible D gene TRBD1, 6 bases. The DNA for the CDR3 is TGTGCCAGCAGTAAACAGGGACCCGCCTACGAGCAGTACTTC. Encoded protein: CASSKQGPAYEQYF.